This TCR beta chain was captured by sequencing in a study of T-cell reconstitution after alpha-beta-depleted transplantation in children. CDR1 is SGHKS, CDR2 YYEKEE, per germline (reference sequence). The CDR3 is 14 residues long. The V end was cut by 2 bases, the J end by 2 bases, with 10 bases between. This clonotype was seen more than once but under ten times. Molecular barcoding with unique molecular identifiers was used for the TCRbeta library. TCRdb fed the PCR reads into MiXCR, producing one record per CDR3 protein. The sample yields approximately 390,000 distinct CDR3 sequences, approximately 10% seen once.

The sequence was obtained from a human donor who donated a stem cell graft to a child with acute myeloid leukemia. The chain carries TRBV5-5 and TRBJ2-5; D might be TRBD2 (6 bases). This specimen consisted of PBMCs from the stem cell graft donor, obtained from the stem cell graft. CDR3 amino acids: CASSFRGFQETQYF. The CDR3 coding sequence is TGTGCCAGCAGCTTCCGGGGGTTTCAAGAGACCCAGTACTTC.